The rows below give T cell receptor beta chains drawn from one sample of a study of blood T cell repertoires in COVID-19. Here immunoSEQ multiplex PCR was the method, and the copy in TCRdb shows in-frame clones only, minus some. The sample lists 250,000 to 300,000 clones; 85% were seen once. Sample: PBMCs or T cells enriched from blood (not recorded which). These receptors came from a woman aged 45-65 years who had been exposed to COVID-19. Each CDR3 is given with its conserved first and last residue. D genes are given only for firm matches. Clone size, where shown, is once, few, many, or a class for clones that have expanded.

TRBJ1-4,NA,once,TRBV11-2,CASSLSEEGNTATNEKLFF,TGTGCCAGCAGCTTAAGCGAGGAGGGAAATACAGCAACTAATGAAAAACTGTTTTTT
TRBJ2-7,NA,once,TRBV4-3,CASSQDFTGGTYEQYF,TGCGCCAGCAGCCAAGATTTTACGGGGGGCACCTACGAGCAGTACTTC
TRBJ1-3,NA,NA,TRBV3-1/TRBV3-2,CASSQGQQNTIYF,TGTGCCAGCAGCCAAGGACAGCAAAACACCATATATTTT
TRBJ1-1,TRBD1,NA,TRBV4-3,CASSDRGFETEAFF,TGCGCCAGCTCCGACAGGGGATTTGAGACTGAAGCTTTCTTT
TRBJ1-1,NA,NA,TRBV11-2,CASSSSARGDTEAFF,TGTGCCAGCAGCTCCTCTGCCAGGGGCGACACTGAAGCTTTCTTT
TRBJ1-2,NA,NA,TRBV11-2,CASSLELGAGYGYTF,TGTGCCAGCAGCTTAGAATTAGGGGCCGGCTATGGCTACACCTTC
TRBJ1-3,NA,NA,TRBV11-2,CASSLTPGIGGNTIYF,TGTGCCAGCAGCTTAACTCCGGGAATCGGTGGAAACACCATATATTTT
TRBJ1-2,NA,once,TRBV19,CASNDPGHNRRGYTF,TGTGCCAGTAACGATCCGGGACACAACAGAAGAGGCTACACCTTC
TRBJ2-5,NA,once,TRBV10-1,CASSEGEQETQYF,TGCGCCAGCAGTGAGGGAGAGCAAGAGACCCAGTACTTC
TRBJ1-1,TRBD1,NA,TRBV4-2,CASSPRSVDRGMNTEAFF,TGTGCCAGCAGCCCCCGCTCCGTAGACAGGGGTATGAACACTGAAGCTTTCTTT
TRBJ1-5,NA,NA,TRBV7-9,CASSLTGIGQPQHF,TGTGCCAGCAGCTTAACAGGGATCGGTCAGCCCCAGCATTTT
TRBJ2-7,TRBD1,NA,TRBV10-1,CASSEDSGTGYEQYF,TGCGCCAGCAGTGAGGATTCCGGGACAGGCTACGAGCAGTACTTC
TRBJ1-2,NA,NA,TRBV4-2,CASSQAQRANYGYTF,TGTGCCAGCAGCCAAGCCCAGAGGGCTAACTATGGCTACACCTTC
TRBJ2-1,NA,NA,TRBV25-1,CASSATQGSPNNEQFF,TGTGCCAGCAGTGCCACACAGGGATCCCCTAATAATGAGCAGTTCTTC
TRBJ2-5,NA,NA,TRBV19,CASSPPGSRGQETQYF,TGTGCCAGTAGTCCTCCGGGGTCCCGGGGGCAAGAGACCCAGTACTTC
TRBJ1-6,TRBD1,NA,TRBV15,CATSREDRGASPLHF,TGTGCCACCAGCAGAGAGGACAGGGGAGCCTCACCCCTCCACTTT